Shown below are 20 T cell receptor beta chains from a single sample sequenced in a study of shared clonotypes between healthy human individuals. Sequencing was performed with immunoSEQ multiplex PCR; in TCRdb, only in-frame clones are kept and a portion is missing. The sample yields some 530,000 clones, 81% seen once. Sequences were obtained from PBMCs. The receptors here all came from a middle-aged woman in good health. Some clones in this sample may be carry-over from other donors' samples.

The rearrangement joins TRBV7-9 to TRBJ2-2; TRBD2 might be the D (5 bases). From germline, CDR1 is SEHNR and CDR2 FQNEAQ (reference sequence). The V end lost 6 bases, the J end lost 2 bases, and 16 bases lay between the germline ends. CDR3 length: 16 amino acids. The CDR3 sequence: CASSPAGSRNTGELFF. The CDR3 DNA is TGTGCCAGCAGTCCGGCGGGCAGCCGAAACACCGGGGAGCTGTTTTTT.

This sequence joins TRBV5-1 and TRBJ2-7; D remains ambiguous. Trimming removed 4 bases at V and 6 bases at J, with 14 bases between. This CDR3 comprises 13 residues. Germline V lookup: CDR1 SGHRS, CDR2 YFSETQ. CDR3 region: CASSKTDSGEQYF. CDR3 sequence (DNA): TGCGCCAGCAGCAAAACGGATTCGGGCGAGCAGTACTTC.

The V call is TRBV7-8, the J call TRBJ2-7, with 9 nucleotides matching TRBD2. Trimming removed 7 bases from V and 3 bases from J; junction bases left unmatched: 7. This CDR3 contains 14 residues. CDR1 and CDR2 from the germline V gene are SGHVS and FQNEAQ. The CDR3 region is CASNPGLAFYEQYF. The CDR3 DNA is TGTGCCAGCAACCCGGGACTAGCATTCTACGAGCAGTACTTC.

The chain couples TRBV10-3 to TRBJ1-1; D is unresolved. With 5 bases removed from V and 6 bases from J, the gap between germline ends came to 16 bases. This CDR3 is built from 14 residues. Per the germline V gene, CDR1 is ENHRY and CDR2 is SYGVKD. Here the CDR3 reads CAISPHGTDAEAFF. The DNA of the CDR3 is TGTGCCATCAGTCCACACGGCACGGACGCTGAAGCTTTCTTT.

There are a few counts of this clone. V usage is TRBV7-8 and J usage is TRBJ1-1; D may be TRBD1 (5 bases). CDR3 length: 16 amino acids. Germline values: CDR1 SGHVS, CDR2 FQNEAQ. Deletions cut 4 bases from V and 4 bases from J, with 19 bases between. CDR3 region: CASSWEGRGGVTEAFF. DNA for the CDR3: TGTGCCAGCAGCTGGGAGGGTCGGGGAGGGGTCACTGAAGCTTTCTTT. The full variable domain, rest sourced from reference TRBV7-8 and TRBJ1-1, is GAGVSQSPRYKVAKRGQDVALRCDPISGHVSLFWYQQALGQGPEFLTYFQNEAQLDKSGLPSDRFFAERPEGSVSTLKIQRTQQEDSAVYLCASSWEGRGGVTEAFFGQGTRLTVV.

The V gene is TRBV10-1, the J gene TRBJ2-7, with TRBD1 matching 9 bases. J gave up 6 bases and V 0 bases, and 6 bases lay outside the gene matches. This CDR3 comprises 15 residues. Looked up from germline, CDR1 is WNHNN and CDR2 is SYGVQD (reference sequence). CDR3 region: CASSESWGQGGEQYF. The CDR3 DNA follows: TGCGCCAGCAGTGAGTCTTGGGGACAGGGCGGCGAGCAGTACTTC.

The rearrangement links TRBV19 to TRBJ1-1, with D unresolved. Per the germline V gene, CDR1 is LNHDA and CDR2 is SQIVND (reference sequence). Between the trimmed V and J ends, which lost 0 bases and 5 bases, there was a span of 13 bases. This CDR3 comprises 15 residues. The CDR3 DNA reads as TGTGCCAGTAGTATAGAGGCCCGCCCTGGGACTGAAGCTTTCTTT. It yields the protein CASSIEARPGTEAFF.

In regard to this clone: Since a far larger clone is one base different, this is likely a read error. The J gene is TRBJ2-7, the V gene TRBV2; 10 bases line up with TRBD1. The CDR3 loop spans 13 amino acids. V shed 6 bases and J 3 bases; nucleotides not matched to a gene: 2. Germline V gives CDR1 SNHLY, CDR2 FYNNEI. The CDR3 bases are TGTGCCAGCAGCTGGGACAGGGGCTACGAGCAGTACTTC. Its protein is CASSWDRGYEQYF.

In the case of this clone: A far bigger clonotype differs at one base, so this is likely a read error. J is TRBJ2-2 and V is TRBV7-8, with D possibly called TRBD1 or TRBD2 (6 bases each). CDR1 is SGHVS, CDR2 FQNEAQ, per germline. The CDR3 has 15 amino acids. DNA for the CDR3: TGTGCCAGCAGCTTAGACAGGGCCGACACCGGGGGGCTGTTTTTT. It codes for CASSLDRADTGGLFF. The complete variable domain, with remaining parts taken from reference TRBV7-8 and TRBJ2-2, reads GAGVSQSPRYKVAKRGQDVALRCDPISGHVSLFWYQQALGQGPEFLTYFQNEAQLDKSGLPSDRFFAERPEGSVSTLKIQRTQQEDSAVYLCASSLDRADTGGLFFGEGSRLTVL.

Concerning this clone: No DNA is shown, since the ends of the CDR3 on it are uncertain; the CDR3 is the one TCRdb lists. The rearrangement joins TRBV5-1 to TRBJ2-1; whether TRBD1, the table's D call, matches the DNA was not checked. Looked up from germline, CDR1 is SGHRS and CDR2 is YFSETQ. The CDR3 is 18 residues long, counting both termini. CDR3 amino acids: CASSLVGQGASGRLPLVF.

As regards this clone: This probably arose from a read error, given a far larger clone one base away. The chain is built from TRBV5-1 and TRBJ2-7, with 8 bases aligning to TRBD1. Germline CDR1 and CDR2: SGHRS and YFSETQ. The CDR3 sequence is 15 residues long. The CDR3 region has the DNA TGCGCCGGCAGCATCGGGACAGGCCCCGCCTACGAGCAGTACTTC. As protein: CAGSIGTGPAYEQYF.

V usage is TRBV5-1 and J usage is TRBJ1-1; D may be TRBD1 (5 bases). This CDR3 has 13 residues. V lost 4 bases, J lost 10 bases, and 17 bases lay in between. The germline gives CDR1 SGHRS, CDR2 YFSETQ. In DNA form, the CDR3 reads TGCGCCAGCAGCCCCTCCGACAGTCTCAGAGCTTTCTTT. It translates to CASSPSDSLRAFF. Based on the CDR3 plus reference TRBV5-1 and TRBJ1-1, the full variable domain is KAGVTQTPRYLIKTRGQQVTLSCSPISGHRSVSWYQQTPGQGLQFLFEYFSETQRNKGNFPGRFSGRQFSNSRSEMNVSTLELGDSALYLCASSPSDSLRAFFGQGTRLTVV.

V usage is TRBV5-4 and J usage is TRBJ1-5; D ambiguous. CDR3 length: 13 residues. Germline V gene data show CDR1 as SGHNT and CDR2 as YYREEE (reference sequence). V gave up 4 bases and J gave up 5 bases, with 10 bases separating them. CDR3 loop: CASSIDTDQPQHF. CDR3 sequence (DNA): TGTGCCAGCAGCATCGACACAGATCAGCCCCAGCATTTT.

V gene TRBV11-3 combines with J gene TRBJ2-3; TRBD2 matches 11 bases. The germline V gene has CDR1 SGHNT and CDR2 YENEEA. After removal of 5 bases from V and 2 bases from J, the junction contained 6 bases not matched to a gene. CDR3 size: 16 residues. The CDR3 is CASSMGTSGPTDTQYF. Here the CDR3 DNA reads TGTGCCAGCAGCATGGGGACTAGCGGCCCCACAGATACGCAGTATTTT.

This rearrangement joins TRBV7-8 to TRBJ2-1; 10 bases are a match to TRBD1. Trimming at V came to 7 bases and at J to 7 bases, leaving 7 bases not matched to a gene. In germline, CDR1 is SGHVS, CDR2 FQNEAQ. This CDR3 has 14 amino acids. The CDR3 protein is CASTPGQGWNEQFF. CDR3 DNA: TGTGCCAGCACCCCGGGACAGGGGTGGAATGAGCAGTTCTTC.

The CDR3 DNA is TGTGCCAGCAGCGTAGGGCAGGCCATATATTTT. Its protein is CASSVGQAIYF. The rearrangement links TRBV9 to TRBJ1-3, with no clear D. This CDR3 has 11 amino acids. The germline gives CDR1 SGDLS, CDR2 YYNGEE. Trimming left V 0 bases short and J 11 bases short, with 6 bases between.

The rearrangement links TRBV5-1 to TRBJ2-5; 7 positions match TRBD2. Germline trimming cut 4 bases from V and 5 bases from J; bases unmatched to any gene: 14. Germline V CDR1 and CDR2: SGHRS, YFSETQ. CDR3 length: 16 amino acids. The CDR3 DNA reads TGCGCCAGCAGCCGGACCCCCGGCGGGAGAGAGGAGACCCAGTACTTC. Translated: CASSRTPGGREETQYF.

The V and J genes are TRBV27 and TRBJ1-4, with D possibly matching TRBD1 (5 bases). V was shortened by 2 bases and J by 9 bases, with 13 bases between the two germline ends. Germline V CDR1 and CDR2: MNHEY, SMNVEV (reference sequence). This CDR3 has 14 residues. The chain's CDR3 is CASSLPGRGKKLFF. The CDR3 DNA reads TGTGCCAGCAGTTTACCAGGGAGGGGTAAAAAACTGTTTTTT.

The chain combines TRBV11-1 with TRBJ2-1; a possible D gene is TRBD1 (6 bases). CDR1 is SGHAT, CDR2 FQDESV, per germline (reference sequence). The CDR3 consists of 14 residues. V was cut by 5 bases and J by 3 bases, with 11 bases left in between. CDR3 bases: TGTGCCAGCAGCCTCATGGACAGCTACAATGAGCAGTTCTTC. Translated, it gives CASSLMDSYNEQFF. The whole variable domain, remainder taken from reference TRBV11-1 and TRBJ2-1, is EAEVAQSPRYKITEKSQAVAFWCDPISGHATLYWYRQILGQGPELLVQFQDESVVDDSQLPKDRFSAERLKGVDSTLKIQPAELGDSAMYLCASSLMDSYNEQFFGPGTRLTVL.

A remark on this clone: It is likely a read error: a sequence one base away is far more abundant. V gene TRBV6-6 combines with J gene TRBJ2-7; the D is unclear. CDR3 length equals 11 residues. V was pared by 4 bases and J by 3 bases, with 4 bases between. Germline CDR1 and CDR2: MNHNY and SVGAGI (reference sequence). The CDR3, as DNA: TGTGCCAGCAGTTCAATCTACGAGCAGTACTTC. Its protein is CASSSIYEQYF.